What follows are 5 T cell receptor beta chains derived from one specimen sequenced in a study of response to subunit inactivated influenza vaccine. TCRdb re-derived calls from the RT-PCR reads in MiXCR, one entry per CDR3 protein. This table has approximately 490,000 distinct CDR3 sequences, roughly 7.9% appearing once. The material was PBMCs from blood, obtained about 23 months after vaccination. The source is a man between 50 and 69 years old who received an inactivated influenza vaccine.

The gene calls are TRBV15 and TRBJ1-1; TRBD1 agrees at 7 bases. V shed 0 bases and J 5 bases; nucleotides not matched to a gene: 12. The CDR3 loop spans 17 amino acids. Per germline, CDR1 LNHNV and CDR2 YYDKDF (reference sequence). The CDR3 DNA reads as TGTGCCACCAGCAGAGAGGGGCAGGGGGGTGTTGCAACTGAAGCTTTCTTT. This sequence encodes CATSREGQGGVATEAFF.

The genes are TRBV20-1 and TRBJ2-7; no clear D. Germline loops: CDR1 DFQATT, CDR2 SNEGSKA (reference sequence). V gave up 1 base and J gave up 7 bases, with 17 bases separating them. The CDR3 length is 14 residues. This CDR3 reads CSARGARSSDEQYF. The CDR3 nucleotides are TGCAGTGCTAGAGGGGCCCGGAGCTCGGATGAGCAGTACTTC.

CDR3 nucleotide sequence: TGTGCCAGCAGTTTATCGGGACTAGCGGGGGGACCACACGGGATTTACGAGCAGTACTTC. Its protein product is CASSLSGLAGGPHGIYEQYF. The J gene is TRBJ2-7, the V gene TRBV28, with 15 bases identical to TRBD2. Germline CDR1 and CDR2: MDHEN and SYDVKM. The V segment lost 1 base and the J segment 4 bases; nucleotides outside the gene matches: 14. This CDR3 comprises 20 residues.

The chain is built from TRBV18 and TRBJ2-1, with unresolved D. V was shortened by 0 bases and J by 4 bases, with 7 bases between the two germline ends. The V gene's germline CDR1 is KGHSH and CDR2 LQKENI. CDR3 size: 14 residues. The CDR3 loop is CASSPPSVYNEQFF. In DNA form, the CDR3 reads TGTGCCAGCTCACCACCGTCAGTATACAATGAGCAGTTCTTC.

The chain combines TRBV3-1 with TRBJ2-5, with D tentatively TRBD2 (5 bases). Germline CDR1 LGHDT, CDR2 YNNKEL (reference sequence). Trimming removed 4 bases from V and 3 bases from J, with 15 bases in between. This CDR3 has 15 residues. CDR3 coding DNA: TGTGCCAGCAGCCCCCTCGGAGCGGCGAAAGAGACCCAGTACTTC. Translated: CASSPLGAAKETQYF.